This T cell receptor (beta chain) was identified during a study of blood T cell repertoires in COVID-19. At the level of the study: Samples came from the United States, Italy and Spain, spanning acute and convalescent COVID-19.

Unmatched junction bases numbered 2, after V lost 3 bases and J lost 1 base. The CDR3 length is 16 residues. Germline V gene lookup returns CDR1 GTSNPN and CDR2 SVGIG (reference sequence). Per the original methods: Reference gene primer amplification gave estimated nucleated cell counts. Profiled with immunoSEQ multiplex PCR; TCRdb holds only in-frame clones, not every one. V, J and clone size derive from that table, while D and trimming were established from the DNA sequence. In the table there are under 200,000 clones, roughly 84% of which are singletons. The source is a man in his fifties with active or convalescent COVID-19. Sample: peripheral blood. This chain joins TRBV30 and TRBJ2-1; 14 positions match TRBD2. The CDR3 is CAWSGLAGGSYNEQFF. The CDR3 coding sequence is TGTGCCTGGAGCGGACTAGCGGGAGGATCCTACAATGAGCAGTTCTTC.